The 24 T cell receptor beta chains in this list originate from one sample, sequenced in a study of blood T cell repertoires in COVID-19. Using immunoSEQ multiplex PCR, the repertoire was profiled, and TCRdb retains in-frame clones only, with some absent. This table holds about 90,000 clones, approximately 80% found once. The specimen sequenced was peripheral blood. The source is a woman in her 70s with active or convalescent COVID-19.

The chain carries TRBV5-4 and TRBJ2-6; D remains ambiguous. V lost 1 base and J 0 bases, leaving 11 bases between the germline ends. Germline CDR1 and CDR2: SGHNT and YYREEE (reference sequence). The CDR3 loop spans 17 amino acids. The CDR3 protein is CASSLLQTNSGANVLTF. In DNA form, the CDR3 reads TGTGCCAGCAGCTTGTTACAGACCAACTCTGGGGCCAACGTCCTGACTTTC. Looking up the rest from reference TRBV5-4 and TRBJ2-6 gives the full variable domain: ETGVTQSPTHLIKTRGQQVTLRCSSQSGHNTVSWYQQALGQGPQFIFQYYREEENGRGNFPPRFSGLQFPNYSSELNVNALELDDSALYLCASSLLQTNSGANVLTFGAGSRLTVL.

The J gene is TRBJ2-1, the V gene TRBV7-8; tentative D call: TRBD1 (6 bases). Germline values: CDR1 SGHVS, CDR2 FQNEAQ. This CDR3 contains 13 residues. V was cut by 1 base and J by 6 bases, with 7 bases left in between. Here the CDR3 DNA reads TGTGCCAGCAGCTTAGACAGGGTCAATGAGCAGTTCTTC. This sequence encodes CASSLDRVNEQFF. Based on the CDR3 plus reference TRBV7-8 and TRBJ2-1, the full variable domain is GAGVSQSPRYKVAKRGQDVALRCDPISGHVSLFWYQQALGQGPEFLTYFQNEAQLDKSGLPSDRFFAERPEGSVSTLKIQRTQQEDSAVYLCASSLDRVNEQFFGPGTRLTVL.

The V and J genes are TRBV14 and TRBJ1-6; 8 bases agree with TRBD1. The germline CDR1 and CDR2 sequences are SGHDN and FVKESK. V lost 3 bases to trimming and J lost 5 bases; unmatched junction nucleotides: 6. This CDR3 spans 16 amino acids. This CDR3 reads CASSQWTGKDNSPLHF. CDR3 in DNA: TGTGCCAGCAGCCAGTGGACAGGGAAAGATAATTCACCCCTCCACTTT.

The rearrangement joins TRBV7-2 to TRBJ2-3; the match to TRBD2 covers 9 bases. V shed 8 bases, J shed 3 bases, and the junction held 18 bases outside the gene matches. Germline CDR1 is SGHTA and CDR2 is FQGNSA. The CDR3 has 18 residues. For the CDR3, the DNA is TGTGCCAGCGCCCTGAAGGGTAGCGGGGGTGATAGGACAGATACGCAGTATTTT. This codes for CASALKGSGGDRTDTQYF.

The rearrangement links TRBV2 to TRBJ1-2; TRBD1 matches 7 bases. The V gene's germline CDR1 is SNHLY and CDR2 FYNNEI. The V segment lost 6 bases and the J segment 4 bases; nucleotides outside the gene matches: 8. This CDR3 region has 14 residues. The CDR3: CASRDDRDLYGYTF. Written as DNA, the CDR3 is TGTGCCAGCAGGGATGACAGGGACCTCTATGGCTACACCTTC.

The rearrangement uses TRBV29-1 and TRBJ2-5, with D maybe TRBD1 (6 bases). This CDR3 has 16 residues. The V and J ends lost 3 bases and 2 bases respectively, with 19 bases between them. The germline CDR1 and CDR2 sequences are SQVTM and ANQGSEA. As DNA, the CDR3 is TGCAGCGTTGAGTTCCGGACAGCACTTCGACAAGAGACCCAGTACTTC. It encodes CSVEFRTALRQETQYF.

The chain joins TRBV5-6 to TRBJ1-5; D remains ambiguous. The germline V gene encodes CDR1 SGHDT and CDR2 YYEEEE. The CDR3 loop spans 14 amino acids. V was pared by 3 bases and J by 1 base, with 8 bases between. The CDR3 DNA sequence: TGTGCCAGCAGCTCGGGTCGCAGCAATCAGCCCCAGCATTTT. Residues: CASSSGRSNQPQHF.

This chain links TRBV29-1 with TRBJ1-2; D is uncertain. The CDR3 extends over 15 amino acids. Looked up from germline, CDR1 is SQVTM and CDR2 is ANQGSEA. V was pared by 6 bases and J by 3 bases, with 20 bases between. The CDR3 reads CSVRTMGRLDYGYTF. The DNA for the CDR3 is TGCAGCGTACGCACTATGGGCCGACTAGACTATGGCTACACCTTC.

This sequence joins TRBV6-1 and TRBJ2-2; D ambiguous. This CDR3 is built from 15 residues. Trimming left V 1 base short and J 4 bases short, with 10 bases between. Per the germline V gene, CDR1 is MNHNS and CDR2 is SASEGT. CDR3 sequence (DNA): TGTGCCAGCAGTGAAGTGGCAGGATTCACCGGGGAGCTGTTTTTT. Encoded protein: CASSEVAGFTGELFF.

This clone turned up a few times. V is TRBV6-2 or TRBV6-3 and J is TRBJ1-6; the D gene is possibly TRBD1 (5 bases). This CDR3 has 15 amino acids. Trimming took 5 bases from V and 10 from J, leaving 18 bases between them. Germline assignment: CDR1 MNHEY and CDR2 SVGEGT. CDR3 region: CASSQGASWRSPLHF. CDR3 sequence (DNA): TGTGCCAGCAGTCAAGGGGCCTCCTGGCGGTCACCCCTCCACTTT.

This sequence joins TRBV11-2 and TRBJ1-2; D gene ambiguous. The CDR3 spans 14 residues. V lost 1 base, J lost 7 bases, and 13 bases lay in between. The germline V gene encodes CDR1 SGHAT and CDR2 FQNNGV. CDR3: CASSLGSTTRGYTF. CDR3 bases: TGTGCCAGCAGCTTAGGGAGCACTACCCGTGGCTACACCTTC.

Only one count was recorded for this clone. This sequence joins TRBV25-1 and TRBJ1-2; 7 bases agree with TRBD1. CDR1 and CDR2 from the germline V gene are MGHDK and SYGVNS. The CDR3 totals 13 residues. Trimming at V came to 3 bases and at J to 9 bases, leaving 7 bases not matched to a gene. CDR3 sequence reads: CASSDQGVGRYTF. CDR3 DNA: TGTGCCAGCAGTGATCAGGGGGTCGGACGCTACACCTTC.

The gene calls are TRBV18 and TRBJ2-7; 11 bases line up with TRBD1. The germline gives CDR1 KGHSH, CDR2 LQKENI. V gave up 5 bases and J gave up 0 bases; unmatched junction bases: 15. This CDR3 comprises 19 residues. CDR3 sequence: CASSAKGTGGNKGSYEQYF. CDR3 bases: TGTGCCAGCTCAGCAAAAGGGACAGGGGGAAATAAAGGCTCCTACGAGCAGTACTTC.

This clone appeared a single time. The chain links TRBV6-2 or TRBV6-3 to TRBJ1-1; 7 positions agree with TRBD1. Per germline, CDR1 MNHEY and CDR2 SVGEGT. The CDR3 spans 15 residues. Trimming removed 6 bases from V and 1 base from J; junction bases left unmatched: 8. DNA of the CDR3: TGTGCCAGCAGCCCATGGACAGGAGGGAACACTGAAGCTTTCTTT. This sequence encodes CASSPWTGGNTEAFF.

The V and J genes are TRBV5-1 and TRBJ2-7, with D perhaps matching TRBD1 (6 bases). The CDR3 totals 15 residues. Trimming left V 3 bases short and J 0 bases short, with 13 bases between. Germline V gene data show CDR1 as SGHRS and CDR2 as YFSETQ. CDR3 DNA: TGCGCCAGCAGCTCCTACAGGGCCCTCTCCTACGAGCAGTACTTC. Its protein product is CASSSYRALSYEQYF.

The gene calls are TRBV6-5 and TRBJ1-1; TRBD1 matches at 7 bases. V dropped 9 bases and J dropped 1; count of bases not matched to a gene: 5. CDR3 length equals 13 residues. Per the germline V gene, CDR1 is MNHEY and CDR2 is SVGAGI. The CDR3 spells CASNRGPNTEAFF. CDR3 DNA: TGTGCCAGTAACAGGGGCCCGAACACTGAAGCTTTCTTT.

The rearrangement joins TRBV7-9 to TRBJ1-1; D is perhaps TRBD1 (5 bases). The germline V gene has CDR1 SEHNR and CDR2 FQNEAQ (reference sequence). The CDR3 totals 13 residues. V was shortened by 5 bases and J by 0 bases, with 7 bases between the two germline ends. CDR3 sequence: CASSRQLNTEAFF. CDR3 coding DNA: TGTGCCAGCAGCCGACAGTTGAACACTGAAGCTTTCTTT.

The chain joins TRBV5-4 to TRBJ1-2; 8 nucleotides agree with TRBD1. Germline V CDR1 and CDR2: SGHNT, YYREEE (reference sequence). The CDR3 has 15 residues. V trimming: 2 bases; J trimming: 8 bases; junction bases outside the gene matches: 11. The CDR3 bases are TGTGCCAGCAGCTTCCCGTTCCAGGGGGCGGAGGGCTACACCTTC. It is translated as CASSFPFQGAEGYTF.

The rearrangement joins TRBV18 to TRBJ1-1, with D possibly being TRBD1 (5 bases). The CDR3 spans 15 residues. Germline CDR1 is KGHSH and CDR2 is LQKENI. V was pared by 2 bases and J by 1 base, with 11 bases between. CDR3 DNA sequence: TGTGCCAGCTCACCAATGACAGTTAAGAACACTGAAGCTTTCTTT. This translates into CASSPMTVKNTEAFF.

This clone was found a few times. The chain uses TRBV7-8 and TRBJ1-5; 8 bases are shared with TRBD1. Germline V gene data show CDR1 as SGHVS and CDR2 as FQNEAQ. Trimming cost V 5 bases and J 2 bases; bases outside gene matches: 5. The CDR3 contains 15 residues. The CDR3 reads CASSRGQGGNQPQHF. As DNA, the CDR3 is TGTGCCAGCAGCCGCGGACAGGGAGGCAATCAGCCCCAGCATTTT.

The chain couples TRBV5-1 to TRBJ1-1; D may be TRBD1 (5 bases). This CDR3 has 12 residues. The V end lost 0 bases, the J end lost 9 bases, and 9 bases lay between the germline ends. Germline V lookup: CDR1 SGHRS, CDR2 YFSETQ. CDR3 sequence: CASSLVAGQAFF. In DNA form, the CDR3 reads TGCGCCAGCAGCTTGGTTGCAGGGCAAGCTTTCTTT.

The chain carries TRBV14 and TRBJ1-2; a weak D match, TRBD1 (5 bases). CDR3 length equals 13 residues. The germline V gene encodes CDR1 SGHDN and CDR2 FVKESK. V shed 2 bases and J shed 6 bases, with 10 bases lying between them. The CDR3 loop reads CASSQRQGNGYTF. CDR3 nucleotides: TGTGCCAGCAGCCAAAGGCAGGGAAATGGCTACACCTTC.

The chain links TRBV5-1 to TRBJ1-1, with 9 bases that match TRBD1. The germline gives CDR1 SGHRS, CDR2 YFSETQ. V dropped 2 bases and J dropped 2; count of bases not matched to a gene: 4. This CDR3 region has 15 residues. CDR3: CASSLQGAGNTEAFF. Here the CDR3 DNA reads TGCGCCAGCAGCTTACAGGGGGCAGGTAACACTGAAGCTTTCTTT.

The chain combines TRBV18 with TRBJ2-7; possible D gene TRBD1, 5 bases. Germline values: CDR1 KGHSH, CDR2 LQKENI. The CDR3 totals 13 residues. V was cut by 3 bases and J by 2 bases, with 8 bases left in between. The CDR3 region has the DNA TGTGCCAGCTCACCGGGGCAGACCTACGAGCAGTACTTC. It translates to CASSPGQTYEQYF.